Included here is one T cell receptor beta chain sequence, with context. This entry is derived from a study of early T cells in non-severe SARS-CoV-2 infection. Attachment of unique molecular identifiers was made to individual cDNA molecules. TCRdb reprocessed the 5' RACE reads via MiXCR and lists one record per CDR3 protein. Seen here are tens of thousands of distinct CDR3 sequences, about 12% observed once, and the top ten hold 4% to 5.5%. Trimming pared 4 bases from V and 4 bases from J, leaving 19 bases between. Germline V gene data show CDR1 as SQVTM and CDR2 as ANQGSEA. The CDR3 contains 15 residues.

This clonotype was sampled from an adult who was a healthcare worker with PCR-confirmed SARS-CoV-2 infection or an uninfected control (not recorded which). The sequencing input was whole blood. This rearrangement joins TRBV29-1 to TRBJ1-1; D remains ambiguous. The CDR3 DNA sequence: TGCAGCGTTGTGGATCCGGTCCACTTGGGCACTGAAGCTTTCTTT. Protein: CSVVDPVHLGTEAFF.